This TCR beta chain originates from a study of T cell responses to AZD1222 COVID-19 vaccine. The assay was immunoSEQ multiplex PCR, and TCRdb's table has in-frame clones only and misses some. The sample includes some 150,000 clones, about 89% of them seen just once. Study conclusions and caveats: No day 14 peak samples; only post-peak repertoires were characterized. The study reported that nearly half of spike-specific TCRs target unmutated variant regions. Only 5 or 6 individuals given AZD1222 were seropositive at baseline.

CDR1 is KGHDR and CDR2 is SFDVKD in the germline V gene. V shed 2 bases and J 5 bases; nucleotides not matched to a gene: 4. The CDR3 contains 15 residues. As to this clone: Its cognate antigen is unknown.

Pooled together were second doses at about 4 or about 12 weeks. This receptor was obtained from an adult who received the AZD1222 COVID-19 vaccine. The rearrangement uses TRBV24-1 and TRBJ2-1; the match to TRBD2 covers 8 bases. The sequencing here drew on peripheral blood, taken 28 days after the second AZD1222 dose. CDR3 residues: CATSDYTGGHNEQFF. The CDR3 nucleotides are TGTGCCACCAGTGATTACACGGGAGGGCACAATGAGCAGTTCTTC.